The 15 T cell receptor beta chains presented below share a single source sample, sequenced in a study of blood T cell repertoires in COVID-19. Clones were sequenced by immunoSEQ multiplex PCR, and TCRdb holds only the in-frame ones, with some missing. Of under 150,000 clones listed, 84% are singletons. The specimen sequenced was PBMCs or T cells enriched from blood (not recorded which). Receptors originate from a man aged 50 to 59 in a cohort exposed to, infected with or recovered from COVID-19 (not recorded which).

The gene calls are TRBV7-2 and TRBJ1-1, with 7 bases that match TRBD1. The CDR3 contains 15 residues. The V and J ends lost 5 bases and 6 bases, in that order; junction bases with no gene match: 12. The germline gives CDR1 SGHTA, CDR2 FQGNSA. The CDR3 reads CASSSSSLGTAEAFF. CDR3 sequence (DNA): TGTGCCAGCAGCAGTTCATCTCTTGGGACAGCTGAAGCTTTCTTT.

This chain connects TRBV7-9 to TRBJ2-3, with a possible D match to TRBD2 (5 bases). V was shortened by 2 bases and J by 3 bases, with 12 bases between the two germline ends. The CDR3 has 15 residues. Germline-derived CDR1 and CDR2 are SEHNR and FQNEAQ (reference sequence). The CDR3 here is CASSLYGKSTDTQYF. The CDR3 nucleotides read TGTGCCAGCAGCTTATACGGGAAGTCGACAGATACGCAGTATTTT.

The V gene is TRBV4-1, the J gene TRBJ2-3, with TRBD1 identical over 8 bases. J gave up 8 bases and V 5 bases, and 3 bases lay outside the gene matches. CDR3 length equals 12 residues. Germline loops: CDR1 MGHRA, CDR2 YSYEKL. For the CDR3, the DNA is TGCGCCAGCAGCAAACAGGGGGGTACGCAGTATTTT. Protein sequence: CASSKQGGTQYF.

The chain links TRBV7-6 to TRBJ1-3; tentative D call: TRBD1 (6 bases). The germline gives CDR1 SGHVS, CDR2 FNYEAQ. CDR3 length: 15 amino acids. The V and J ends lost 5 bases and 2 bases respectively, with 13 bases between them. CDR3 in amino acids: CASSLQGEAGNTIYF. For the CDR3, the DNA is TGTGCCAGCAGCCTACAGGGCGAGGCTGGAAACACCATATATTTT.

This clone was seen more than once but under ten times. The genes are TRBV2 and TRBJ2-2; possibly TRBD1 for D (5 bases). V gave up 4 bases and J gave up 7 bases, with 10 bases separating them. CDR1 is SNHLY, CDR2 FYNNEI, per germline. The CDR3 runs to 13 residues. The DNA for the CDR3 is TGTGCCAGCAGTGGGCAGGGCAGCGGGGAGCTGTTTTTT. It yields the protein CASSGQGSGELFF.

The V and J genes are TRBV27 and TRBJ2-7; 8 nucleotides line up with TRBD2. J lost 4 bases, V lost 8 bases, and 4 bases had no gene match. Germline V lookup: CDR1 MNHEY, CDR2 SMNVEV (reference sequence). This CDR3 contains 12 residues. The CDR3 coding sequence is TGTGCCAGCGCGGGAGGAGTTTACGAGCAGTACTTC. This encodes CASAGGVYEQYF.

This clone was recorded a few times. The V and J genes are TRBV6-5 and TRBJ1-5; D is uncertain. V shed 6 bases and J shed 0 bases, with 12 bases lying between them. The CDR3 extends over 15 amino acids. Per germline, CDR1 MNHEY and CDR2 SVGAGI. CDR3 sequence reads: CASRREEDSNQPQHF. The CDR3 DNA follows: TGTGCCAGCAGACGAGAAGAAGATAGCAATCAGCCCCAGCATTTT.

The rearrangement uses TRBV24-1 and TRBJ2-1; 7 bases line up with TRBD2. Losses at the gene ends were 2 bases for V and 0 bases for J; bases not matched to a gene: 0. Germline loops: CDR1 KGHDR, CDR2 SFDVKD. The CDR3 covers 15 residues. The CDR3 loop is CATSDWTSSYNEQFF. CDR3 coding DNA: TGTGCCACCAGTGATTGGACTAGCTCCTACAATGAGCAGTTCTTC.

This chain joins TRBV5-1 and TRBJ1-5; 8 bases map to TRBD1. CDR1 is SGHRS, CDR2 YFSETQ, per germline. The CDR3 is 15 residues long. After removal of 0 bases from V and 3 bases from J, the junction contained 2 bases not matched to a gene. CDR3 residues: CASSLGTGINQPQHF. In nucleotides, the CDR3 is TGCGCCAGCAGCTTGGGGACAGGGATCAATCAGCCCCAGCATTTT.

The chain uses TRBV27 and TRBJ1-2; TRBD1 matches at 7 bases. The V gene end was trimmed by 6 bases and the J gene end by 4 bases; junction bases not matched to a gene: 11. Looked up from germline, CDR1 is MNHEY and CDR2 is SMNVEV (reference sequence). The CDR3 totals 15 residues. DNA for the CDR3: TGTGCCAGCAGGGGTAGGGGGACAGCCCTCTATGGCTACACCTTC. It encodes CASRGRGTALYGYTF.

The chain is built from TRBV5-1 and TRBJ1-1; 11 bases fit TRBD1. The V gene's germline CDR1 is SGHRS and CDR2 YFSETQ. V dropped 6 bases and J dropped 5; count of bases not matched to a gene: 6. This CDR3 comprises 14 residues. The CDR3 region is CASNRGQGGTEAFF. Here the CDR3 DNA reads TGCGCCAGCAACAGGGGACAGGGGGGAACTGAAGCTTTCTTT.

This clone has only a few counts. As DNA, the CDR3 is TGCGCCAGCAGTACAGGGGAGAACTATGGCTACACCTTC. It encodes CASSTGENYGYTF. The rearrangement links TRBV4-1 to TRBJ1-2; 7 bases fit TRBD1. V dropped 6 bases and J dropped 2; count of bases not matched to a gene: 3. The CDR3 extends over 13 amino acids. CDR1 MGHRA and CDR2 YSYEKL come from the germline V gene.

The CDR3 bases are TGTGCCAGCAGCGCGCCCGGGACAGGGCCCCAAGAGACCCAGTACTTC. It codes for CASSAPGTGPQETQYF. The chain joins TRBV11-2 to TRBJ2-5, with 9 bases identical to TRBD1. The CDR3 has 16 residues. CDR1 and CDR2 (germline): SGHAT, FQNNGV. After removal of 5 bases from V and 1 base from J, the junction contained 8 bases not matched to a gene.

This chain connects TRBV11-2 to TRBJ2-7, with 7 positions matching TRBD1. CDR1 and CDR2 from the germline V gene are SGHAT and FQNNGV. This CDR3 contains 18 residues. V gave up 7 bases and J gave up 0 bases; unmatched junction bases: 18. The CDR3, as DNA: TGTGCCAGCATCGATACCGGGACAGCTTTGTCGAGCTCCTACGAGCAGTACTTC. It specifies CASIDTGTALSSSYEQYF.

The chain recombines TRBV7-7 with TRBJ2-5; 7 nucleotides agree with TRBD2. The CDR3 sequence is 16 residues long. After removal of 5 bases from V and 7 bases from J, the junction contained 16 bases not matched to a gene. The germline V gene has CDR1 SSHAT and CDR2 FNYEAQ (reference sequence). The DNA of the CDR3 is TGTGCCAGCAGCCGCACTCTAGCGGCCAACGGGGGGACCCAGTACTTC. Translating gives CASSRTLAANGGTQYF. Supplemented by reference TRBV7-7 and TRBJ2-5, the full variable domain reads GAGVSQSPRYKVTKRGQDVTLRCDPISSHATLYWYQQALGQGPEFLTYFNYEAQPDKSGLPSDRFSAERPEGSISTLTIQRTEQRDSAMYRCASSRTLAANGGTQYFGPGTRLLVL.